This T cell receptor beta chain was sequenced for a study of identical twins (dated by TCRdb to about 2016). In the study overall: To test whether fetal clonotypes persist, this study deep-sequenced TCR alpha and beta repertoires from monozygotic twins, from unrelated adults of various ages, and from cord blood. To rule out contamination, the twin experiments were replicated at different times with different library preparation protocols. What the research found in general, with its limitations: The excess sharing between twins in beta out-of-frame sequences was weaker because fewer shared sequences reduced the signal-to-noise ratio. Because the same donors could not be followed over many years, the conclusions relied on cross-sectional statistical analysis. Out-of-frame TCR alpha sharing in monozygotic twins was systematically underestimated by recombination models, whereas sharing between unrelated individuals was in agreement with the recombination models. Invariant T cells such as MAIT and iNKT could partly confound zero-insertion analyses, though diverse VJ usage argued against this for most clonotypes. Fewer insertions were carried by abundant cord blood beta clonotypes, a similar but weaker trend appeared in young adult naive repertoires, and no such trend appeared in memory repertoires. Compared with coincidental sharing between unrelated individuals, an excess of low generation-probability sequences was observed among out-of-frame TCR alpha sequences shared between twins.

Every donor was a healthy Caucasian. The twin cohort comprised three pairs of female monozygotic twins, all aged about 18 to 30 years. Using Miltenyi CD45RO+ enrichment and human naive T-cell isolation kits, memory (CD45RO+) and naive T cells were isolated from PBMC. As for this clonotype: The antigen it recognizes is unknown. No qualities accompany the bases; no much larger clone lies one base away.

Including the terminal cysteine and phenylalanine, the CDR3 comprises 13 residues. The only DNA kept is the CDR3, 39 bases in frame from the first base. Reading the germline V gene (reference sequence) gives CDR1 SEHNR and CDR2 FQNEAQ. Trimming takes 1 base from V and 3 bases from J, and the germline ends sit 4 bases apart. The method was 5' RACE. The sequencer listed for this sample is Illumina HiSeq 2000. Template switching introduced a universal primer binding site; the final cDNA contained a unique molecular identifier, enabling accurate counting of TCR cDNA molecules. Specific primers in the conserved constant-segment region were used to synthesize first-strand cDNA for the TCR alpha and beta chains. To control for contamination, each cDNA library was double barcoded with a SMART-Mk sample barcode plus Illumina barcodes. TruSeq adapter sequences and Illumina sample barcodes were added in two successive PCR steps. TCR alpha and beta cDNA libraries were sequenced on the Illumina HiSeq platform with custom primers. Under the source paper's analysis protocol: Unique molecular identifiers were extracted from raw reads with MiGEC, and CDR3 positions were determined with MiXCR. Recombination models were inferred per individual with the repgenHMM and IGoR tools using an EM algorithm. Shared clonotypes were analyzed with the tcR package in R, and sharing was normalized by the product of cloneset sizes. To study raw recombination free of thymic and clonal selection effects, out-of-frame nonproductive sequences were analyzed. Through fastp at Q25 and MiXCR, TCRdb rebuilt clones from the public reads, retaining in-frame beta chains. Rows merge per CDR3 protein into single entries with the most common DNA and genes. These V and J calls originate from TCRdb's pipeline instead of the authors' own analysis. The sample has approximately 220,000 distinct CDR3 sequences on record, around 6.9% of them singletons. About 2% of the sample is held by the ten biggest clonotypes.

The same data also went into a second study, on yellow fever vaccine responses in identical twins. The second study reports: The T cell response to vaccination in identical twins was reported by the authors to appear partly convergent and partly personalized. In identical twins, the study followed T cell clones that responded to the vaccine with precision.

Sequencing was performed on memory (CD45RO+) T cells sorted from blood. The cell subset or site label, read with the paper, signifies: CD45RO+ enriched T cells. The source is a woman between 18 and 29 years old in good health. The rearranged chain carries TRBV7-9 and TRBJ2-4; confidence is insufficient to name the D gene. The CDR3 protein is CASSLGVKNIQYF. The nucleotides are TGTGCCAGCAGCTTAGGAGTCAAAAACATTCAGTACTTC.